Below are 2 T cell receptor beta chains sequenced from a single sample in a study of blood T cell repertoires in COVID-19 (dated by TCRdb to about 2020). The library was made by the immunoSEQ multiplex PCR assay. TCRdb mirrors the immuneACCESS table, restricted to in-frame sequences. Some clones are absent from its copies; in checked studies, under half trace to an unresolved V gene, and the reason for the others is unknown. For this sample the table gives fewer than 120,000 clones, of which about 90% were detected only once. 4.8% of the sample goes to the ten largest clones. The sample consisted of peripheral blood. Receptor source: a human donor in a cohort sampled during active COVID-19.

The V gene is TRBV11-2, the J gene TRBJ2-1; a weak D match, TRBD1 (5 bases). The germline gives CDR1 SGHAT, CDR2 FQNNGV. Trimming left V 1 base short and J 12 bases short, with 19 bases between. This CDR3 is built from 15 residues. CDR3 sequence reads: CASSLGQPPAIVQFF. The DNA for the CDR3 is TGTGCCAGCAGCTTAGGACAGCCACCGGCTATAGTGCAGTTCTTC.

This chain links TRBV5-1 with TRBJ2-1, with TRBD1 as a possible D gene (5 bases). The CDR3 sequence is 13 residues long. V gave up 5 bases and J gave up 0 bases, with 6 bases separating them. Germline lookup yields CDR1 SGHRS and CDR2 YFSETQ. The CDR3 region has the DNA TGCGCCAGCAGACAGGACTCCTACAATGAGCAGTTCTTC. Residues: CASRQDSYNEQFF.